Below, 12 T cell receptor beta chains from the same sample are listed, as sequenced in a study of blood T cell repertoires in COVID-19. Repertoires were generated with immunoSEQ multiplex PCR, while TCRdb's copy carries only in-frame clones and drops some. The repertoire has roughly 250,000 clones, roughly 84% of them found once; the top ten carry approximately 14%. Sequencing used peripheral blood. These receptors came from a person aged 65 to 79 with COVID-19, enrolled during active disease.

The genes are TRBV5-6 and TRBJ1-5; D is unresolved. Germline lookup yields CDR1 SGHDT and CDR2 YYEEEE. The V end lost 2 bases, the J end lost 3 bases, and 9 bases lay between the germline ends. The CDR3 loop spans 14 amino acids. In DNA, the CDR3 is TGTGCCAGCAGCTTTTTAACAGACAATCAGCCCCAGCATTTT. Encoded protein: CASSFLTDNQPQHF.

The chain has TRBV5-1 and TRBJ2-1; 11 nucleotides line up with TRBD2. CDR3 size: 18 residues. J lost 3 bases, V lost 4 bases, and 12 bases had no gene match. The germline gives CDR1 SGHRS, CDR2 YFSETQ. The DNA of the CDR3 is TGCGCCAGCAGCACGACTAGCGGGGATCTGGGCGTCTACAATGAGCAGTTCTTC. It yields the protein CASSTTSGDLGVYNEQFF.

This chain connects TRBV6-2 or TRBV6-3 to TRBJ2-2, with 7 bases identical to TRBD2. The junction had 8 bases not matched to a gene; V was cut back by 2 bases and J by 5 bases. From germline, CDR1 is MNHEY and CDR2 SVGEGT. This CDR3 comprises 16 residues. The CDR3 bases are TGTGCCAGCAGTTACGGGGCGGGAGCCAGGACCGGGGAGCTGTTTTTT. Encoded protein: CASSYGAGARTGELFF.

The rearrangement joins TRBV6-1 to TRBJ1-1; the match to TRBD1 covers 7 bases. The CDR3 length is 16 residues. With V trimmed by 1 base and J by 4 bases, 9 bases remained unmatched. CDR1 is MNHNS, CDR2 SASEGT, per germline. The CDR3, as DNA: TGTGCCAGCAGTGAAGGTGGCAGGGGGATCGGCACTGAAGCTTTCTTT. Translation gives CASSEGGRGIGTEAFF.

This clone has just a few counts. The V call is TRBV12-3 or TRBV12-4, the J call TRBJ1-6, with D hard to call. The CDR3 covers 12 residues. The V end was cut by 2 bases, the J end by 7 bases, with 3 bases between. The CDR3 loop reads CASSLQNSPLHF. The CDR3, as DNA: TGTGCCAGCAGTTTACAGAATTCACCCCTCCACTTT.

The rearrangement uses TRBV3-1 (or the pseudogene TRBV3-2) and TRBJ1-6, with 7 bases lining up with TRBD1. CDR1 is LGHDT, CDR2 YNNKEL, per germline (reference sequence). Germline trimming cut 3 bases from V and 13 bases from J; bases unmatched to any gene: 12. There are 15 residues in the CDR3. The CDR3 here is CASSHTGDSLSPLHF. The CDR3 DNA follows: TGTGCCAGCAGCCACACCGGGGACAGCCTATCCCCCCTCCACTTT.

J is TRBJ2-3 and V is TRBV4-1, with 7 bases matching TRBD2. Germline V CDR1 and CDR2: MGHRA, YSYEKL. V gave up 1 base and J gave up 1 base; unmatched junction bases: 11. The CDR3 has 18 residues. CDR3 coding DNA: TGCGCCAGCAGCCAAGCCCCCGGACTAGTTCAGGGCACAGATACGCAGTATTTT. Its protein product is CASSQAPGLVQGTDTQYF.

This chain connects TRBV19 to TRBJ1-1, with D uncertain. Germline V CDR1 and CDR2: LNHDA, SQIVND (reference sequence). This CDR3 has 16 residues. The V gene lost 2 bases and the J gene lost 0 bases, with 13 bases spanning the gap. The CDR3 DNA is TGTGCCAGTAGTATAATACCGAGCTCGGTGAACACTGAAGCTTTCTTT. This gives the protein CASSIIPSSVNTEAFF.

This CDR3 reads CASSLGAKGGTEAFF. The CDR3 DNA reads TGTGCCAGCAGCTTAGGGGCCAAAGGAGGCACTGAAGCTTTCTTT. The chain has TRBV7-2 and TRBJ1-1; no definite D call. CDR1 is SGHTA, CDR2 FQGNSA, per germline. This CDR3 comprises 15 residues. V was cut by 1 base and J by 4 bases, with 13 bases left in between.

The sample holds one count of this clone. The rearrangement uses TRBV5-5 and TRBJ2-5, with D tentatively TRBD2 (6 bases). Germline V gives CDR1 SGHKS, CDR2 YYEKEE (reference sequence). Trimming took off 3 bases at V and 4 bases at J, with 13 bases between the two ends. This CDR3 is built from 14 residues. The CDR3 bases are TGTGCCAGCAGCTCCCTCGGGACTCCAGAGACCCAGTACTTC. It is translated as CASSSLGTPETQYF.

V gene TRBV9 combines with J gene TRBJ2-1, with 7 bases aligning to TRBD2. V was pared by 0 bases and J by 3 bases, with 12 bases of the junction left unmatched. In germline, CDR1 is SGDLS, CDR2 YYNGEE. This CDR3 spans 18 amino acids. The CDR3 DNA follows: TGTGCCAGCAGCGTAGGAGGTGGGAGGGCCTCTCGCTACAATGAGCAGTTCTTC. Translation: CASSVGGGRASRYNEQFF.

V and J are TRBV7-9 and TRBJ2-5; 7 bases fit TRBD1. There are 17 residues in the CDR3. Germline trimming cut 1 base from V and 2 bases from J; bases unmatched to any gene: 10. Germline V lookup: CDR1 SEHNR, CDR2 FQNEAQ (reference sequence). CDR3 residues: CASSLGRTGVTQETQYF. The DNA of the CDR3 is TGTGCCAGCAGCTTAGGTCGGACAGGAGTTACTCAAGAGACCCAGTACTTC.